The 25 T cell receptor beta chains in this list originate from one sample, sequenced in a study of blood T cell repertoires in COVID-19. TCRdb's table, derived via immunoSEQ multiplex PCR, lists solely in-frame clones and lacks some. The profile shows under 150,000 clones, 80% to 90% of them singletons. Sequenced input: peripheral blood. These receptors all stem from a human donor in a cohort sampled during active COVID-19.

The CDR3 nucleotides read TGTGCCTGGAGGGGCCCTACCCCGACAGGTTTCACTGAAGCTTTCTTT. It specifies CAWRGPTPTGFTEAFF. V gene TRBV30 combines with J gene TRBJ1-1, with D possibly matching TRBD1 (6 bases). The CDR3 runs to 16 residues. V lost 3 bases to trimming and J lost 4 bases, with 21 bases between them. Germline CDR1 and CDR2: GTSNPN and SVGIG (reference sequence). Variable domain in full (rest from reference TRBV30 and TRBJ1-1): SQTIHQWPATLVQPVGSPLSLECTVEGTSNPNLYWYRQAAGRGLQLLFYSVGIGQISSEVPQNLSASRPQDRQFILSSKKLLLSDSGFYLCAWRGPTPTGFTEAFFGQGTRLTVV.

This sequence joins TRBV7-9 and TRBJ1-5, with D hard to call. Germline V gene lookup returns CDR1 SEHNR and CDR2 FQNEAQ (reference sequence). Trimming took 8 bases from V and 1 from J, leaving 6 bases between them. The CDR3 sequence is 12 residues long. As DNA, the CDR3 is TGTGCCAGCGGGGAGAGCAATCAGCCCCAGCATTTT. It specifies CASGESNQPQHF.

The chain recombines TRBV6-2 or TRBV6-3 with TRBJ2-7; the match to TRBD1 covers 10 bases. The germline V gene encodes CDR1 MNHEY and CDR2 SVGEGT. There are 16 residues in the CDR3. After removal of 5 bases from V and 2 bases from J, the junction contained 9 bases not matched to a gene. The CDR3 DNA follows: TGTGCCAGCAGTGCCTCGACAGGGGGCAGAGCCTACGAGCAGTACTTC. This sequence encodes CASSASTGGRAYEQYF.

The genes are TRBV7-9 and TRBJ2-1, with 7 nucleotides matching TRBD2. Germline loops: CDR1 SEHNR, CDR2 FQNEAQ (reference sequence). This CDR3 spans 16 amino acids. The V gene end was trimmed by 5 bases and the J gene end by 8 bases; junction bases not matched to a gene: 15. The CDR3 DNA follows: TGTGCCAGCAGCCCCCAGAAGCGGGGCCTAGGCGATGAGCAGTTCTTC. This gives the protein CASSPQKRGLGDEQFF.

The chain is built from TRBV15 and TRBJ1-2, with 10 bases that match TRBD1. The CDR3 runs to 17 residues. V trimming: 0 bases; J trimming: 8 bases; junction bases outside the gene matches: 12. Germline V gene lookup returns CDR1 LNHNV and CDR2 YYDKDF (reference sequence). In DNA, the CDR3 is TGTGCCACCAGCAGAGATTCTGGGACAGGGGCCTTCTGGGGCTACACCTTC. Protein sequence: CATSRDSGTGAFWGYTF.

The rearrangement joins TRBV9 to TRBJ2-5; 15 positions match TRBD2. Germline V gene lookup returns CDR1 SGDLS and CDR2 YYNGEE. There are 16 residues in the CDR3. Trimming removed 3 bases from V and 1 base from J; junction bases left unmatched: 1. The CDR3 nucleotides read TGTGCCAGCAGCGGGACTAGCGGGGGGGCCCAAGAGACCCAGTACTTC. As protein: CASSGTSGGAQETQYF.

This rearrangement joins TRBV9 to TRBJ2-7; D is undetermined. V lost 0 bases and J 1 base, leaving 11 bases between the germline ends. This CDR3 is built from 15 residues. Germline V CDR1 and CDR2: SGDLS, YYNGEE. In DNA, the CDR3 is TGTGCCAGCAGCGTAGGCTACGACAAGTCCTACGAGCAGTACTTC. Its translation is CASSVGYDKSYEQYF.

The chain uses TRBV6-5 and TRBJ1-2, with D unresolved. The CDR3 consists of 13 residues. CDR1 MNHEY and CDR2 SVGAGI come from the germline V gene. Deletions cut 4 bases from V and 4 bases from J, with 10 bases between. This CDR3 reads CASSSPGFYGYTF. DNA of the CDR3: TGTGCCAGCAGTTCACCGGGTTTCTATGGCTACACCTTC.

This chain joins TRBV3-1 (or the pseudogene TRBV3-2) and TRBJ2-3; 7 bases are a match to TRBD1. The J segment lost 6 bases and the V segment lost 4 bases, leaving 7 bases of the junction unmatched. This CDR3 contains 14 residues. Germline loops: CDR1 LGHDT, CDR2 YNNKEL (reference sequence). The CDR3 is CASSPGGGADTQYF. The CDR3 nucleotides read TGTGCCAGCAGCCCAGGGGGTGGGGCGGATACGCAGTATTTT.

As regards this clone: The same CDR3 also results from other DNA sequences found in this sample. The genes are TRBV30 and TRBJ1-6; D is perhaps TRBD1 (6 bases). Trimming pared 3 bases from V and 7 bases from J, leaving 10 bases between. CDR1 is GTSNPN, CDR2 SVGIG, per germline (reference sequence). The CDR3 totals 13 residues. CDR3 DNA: TGTGCCTGGAGGGACAGCTACAATTCACCCCTCCACTTT. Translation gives CAWRDSYNSPLHF.

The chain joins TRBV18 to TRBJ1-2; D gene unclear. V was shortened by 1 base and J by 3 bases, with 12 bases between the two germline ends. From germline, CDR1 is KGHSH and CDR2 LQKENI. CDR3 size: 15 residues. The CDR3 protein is CASSPLGRQDYGYTF. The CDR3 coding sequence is TGTGCCAGCTCACCACTCGGCAGGCAAGACTATGGCTACACCTTC.

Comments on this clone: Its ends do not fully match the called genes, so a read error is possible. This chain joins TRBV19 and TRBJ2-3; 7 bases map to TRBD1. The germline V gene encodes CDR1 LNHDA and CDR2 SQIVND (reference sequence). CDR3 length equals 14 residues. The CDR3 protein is CASSIRGLPDMQYF. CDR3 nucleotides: TGTGCCAGTAGTATAAGGGGGCTCCCGGATATGCAGTATTTT.

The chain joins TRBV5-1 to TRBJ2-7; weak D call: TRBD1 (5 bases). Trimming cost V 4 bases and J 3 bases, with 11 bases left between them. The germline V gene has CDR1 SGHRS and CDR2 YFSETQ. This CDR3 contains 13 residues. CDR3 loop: CASSLEQDYEQYF. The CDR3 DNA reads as TGCGCCAGCAGCCTAGAACAGGACTACGAGCAGTACTTC.

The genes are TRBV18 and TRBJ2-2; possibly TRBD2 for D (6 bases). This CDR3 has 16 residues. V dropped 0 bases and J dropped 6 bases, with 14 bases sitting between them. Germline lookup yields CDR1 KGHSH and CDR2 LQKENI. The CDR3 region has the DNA TGTGCCAGCTCACCACCCTGGGGAGGCCAATCCGGGGAGCTGTTTTTT. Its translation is CASSPPWGGQSGELFF.

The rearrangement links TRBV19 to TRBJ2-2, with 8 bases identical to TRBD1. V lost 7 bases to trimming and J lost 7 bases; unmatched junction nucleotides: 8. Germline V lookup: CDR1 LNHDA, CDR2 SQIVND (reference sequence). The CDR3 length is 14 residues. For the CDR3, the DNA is TGTGCCAGTAATTTAGTCACAGGGGGCGGGGAGCTGTTTTTT. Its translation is CASNLVTGGGELFF.

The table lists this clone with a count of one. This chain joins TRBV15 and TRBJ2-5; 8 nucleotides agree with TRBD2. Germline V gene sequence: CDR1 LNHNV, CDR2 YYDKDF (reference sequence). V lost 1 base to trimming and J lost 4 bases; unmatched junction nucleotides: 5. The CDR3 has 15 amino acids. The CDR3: CATSRARGGRETQYF. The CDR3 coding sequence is TGTGCCACCAGCAGAGCCCGGGGGGGTCGAGAGACCCAGTACTTC.

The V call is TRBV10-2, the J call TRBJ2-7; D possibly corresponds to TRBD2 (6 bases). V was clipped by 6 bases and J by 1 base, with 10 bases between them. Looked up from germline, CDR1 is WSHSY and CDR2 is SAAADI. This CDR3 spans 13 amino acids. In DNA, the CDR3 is TGCGCCAGCAGGGGGAGGAATTCCTACGAGCAGTACTTC. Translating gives CASRGRNSYEQYF.

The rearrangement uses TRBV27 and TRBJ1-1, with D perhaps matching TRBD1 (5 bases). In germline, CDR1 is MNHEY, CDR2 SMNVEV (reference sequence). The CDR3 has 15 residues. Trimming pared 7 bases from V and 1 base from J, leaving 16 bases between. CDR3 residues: CASTSLVGPNTEAFF. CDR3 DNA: TGTGCCAGCACCTCTCTGGTGGGGCCGAACACTGAAGCTTTCTTT.

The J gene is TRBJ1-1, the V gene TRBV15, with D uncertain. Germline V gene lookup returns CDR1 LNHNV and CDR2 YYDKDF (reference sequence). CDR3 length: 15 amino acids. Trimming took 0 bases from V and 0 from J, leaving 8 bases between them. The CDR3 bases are TGTGCCACCAGCAGAGACTATAGTATGAACACTGAAGCTTTCTTT. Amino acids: CATSRDYSMNTEAFF.

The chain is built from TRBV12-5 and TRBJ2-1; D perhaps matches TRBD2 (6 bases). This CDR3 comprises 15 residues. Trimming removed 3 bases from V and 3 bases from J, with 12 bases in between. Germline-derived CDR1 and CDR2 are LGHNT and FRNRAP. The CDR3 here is CASGFDGGGYNEQFF. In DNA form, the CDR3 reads TGTGCTAGTGGTTTCGACGGGGGTGGCTACAATGAGCAGTTCTTC.

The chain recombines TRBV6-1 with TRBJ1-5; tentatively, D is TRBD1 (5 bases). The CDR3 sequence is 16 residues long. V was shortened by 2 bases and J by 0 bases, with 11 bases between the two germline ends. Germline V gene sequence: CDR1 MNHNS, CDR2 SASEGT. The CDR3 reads CASSELRGYSNQPQHF. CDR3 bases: TGTGCCAGCAGTGAATTAAGGGGATATAGCAATCAGCCCCAGCATTTT.

In nucleotides, the CDR3 is TGTGCCAGCAGCTTGTACGGTGGAGGAGGGAACACTGAAGCTTTCTTT. Protein: CASSLYGGGGNTEAFF. The rearrangement links TRBV5-4 to TRBJ1-1; no clear D gene. This CDR3 has 16 amino acids. The V and J ends lost 1 base and 1 base respectively, with 14 bases between them. Germline V lookup: CDR1 SGHNT, CDR2 YYREEE (reference sequence). The full variable domain, in which reference TRBV5-4 and TRBJ1-1 provide the parts outside the CDR3, is ETGVTQSPTHLIKTRGQQVTLRCSSQSGHNTVSWYQQALGQGPQFIFQYYREEENGRGNFPPRFSGLQFPNYSSELNVNALELDDSALYLCASSLYGGGGNTEAFFGQGTRLTVV.

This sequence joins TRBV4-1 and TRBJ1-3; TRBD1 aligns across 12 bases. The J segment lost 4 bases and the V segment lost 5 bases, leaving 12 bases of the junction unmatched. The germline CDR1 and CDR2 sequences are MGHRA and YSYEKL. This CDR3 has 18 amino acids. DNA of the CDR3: TGCGCCAGCAGCACCCGCTGGGGACAGGGGGCGAGAGGAAACACCATATATTTT. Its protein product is CASSTRWGQGARGNTIYF.

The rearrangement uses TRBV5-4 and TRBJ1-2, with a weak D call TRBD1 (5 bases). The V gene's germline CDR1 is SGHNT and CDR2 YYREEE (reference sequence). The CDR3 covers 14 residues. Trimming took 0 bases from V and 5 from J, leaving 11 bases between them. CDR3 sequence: CASSLVGADYGYTF. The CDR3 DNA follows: TGTGCCAGCAGCTTGGTTGGGGCTGATTATGGCTACACCTTC.

CDR3 amino acids: CASSGIQGSTEAFF. Written as DNA, the CDR3 is TGTGCCAGCAGCGGAATACAGGGGAGCACTGAAGCTTTCTTT. This chain connects TRBV7-9 to TRBJ1-1; TRBD1 matches at 7 bases. The CDR3 is 14 amino acids. Germline CDR1 is SEHNR and CDR2 is FQNEAQ (reference sequence). Losses at the gene ends were 5 bases for V and 4 bases for J; bases not matched to a gene: 7.